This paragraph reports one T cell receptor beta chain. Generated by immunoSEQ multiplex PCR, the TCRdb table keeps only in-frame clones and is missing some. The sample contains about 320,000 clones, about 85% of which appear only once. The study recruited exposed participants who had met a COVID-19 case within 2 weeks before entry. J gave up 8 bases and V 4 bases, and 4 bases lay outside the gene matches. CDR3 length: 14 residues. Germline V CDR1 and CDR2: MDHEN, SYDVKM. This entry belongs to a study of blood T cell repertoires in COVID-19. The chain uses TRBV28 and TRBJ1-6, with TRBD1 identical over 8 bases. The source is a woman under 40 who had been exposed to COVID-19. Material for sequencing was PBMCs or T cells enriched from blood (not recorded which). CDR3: CASSWQGAYSPLHF. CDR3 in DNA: TGTGCCAGCAGTTGGCAGGGGGCTTATTCACCCCTCCACTTT.